This T cell receptor beta chain was captured in a study of T-cell reconstitution after alpha-beta-depleted transplantation in children. This clonotype was detected only a few times. Preparation of the TCRbeta library used unique molecular identifiers. TCRdb reprocessed the PCR reads with MiXCR, giving one entry per CDR3 protein. Found here are roughly 500,000 distinct CDR3 sequences, approximately 32% of them singletons; the top ten hold approximately 2.3%. CDR1 and CDR2 from the germline V gene are WNHNN and SYGVQD (reference sequence). The CDR3 is made up of 13 amino acids. The ends were cut back, 1 base at V and 4 bases at J, with 7 bases in the middle.

This receptor was identified in a human donor who donated a stem cell graft to a child with aplastic anemia. The chain carries TRBV10-1 and TRBJ2-5; D possibly corresponds to TRBD2 (6 bases). The input for sequencing was PBMCs from the stem cell graft donor, taken from the stem cell graft. The CDR3 protein is CASSEYSGETQYF. The CDR3 bases are TGCGCCAGCAGTGAGTATAGCGGAGAGACCCAGTACTTC.